The rows below give T cell receptor beta chains drawn from one sample of a study of shared clonotypes between healthy human individuals. The assay was immunoSEQ multiplex PCR, and TCRdb's table has in-frame clones only and misses some. The sample yields about 2.4 million clones, more than 85% seen once. Sequenced: naive CD4+ T cells from PBMCs. The origin of the receptors is a man younger than 30 in good health. Some clones in this sample may be carry-over from other donors' samples. CDR3s include the opening cysteine and the closing phenylalanine or tryptophan. The order of the fields is J gene, clone size, D gene, V gene, CDR3 length, CDR3 DNA, CDR3 protein. D genes are given only for firm matches. Clone size, where shown, is once, few, many, or a class for clones that have expanded.

J gene: TRBJ2-1
clone size: NA
D gene: TRBD2
V gene: TRBV7-9
CDR3 length: 19
CDR3 DNA: TGTGCCAGCAGCTTTAGTCTCCATGCTAGCGGTTTACTCTACAATGAGCAGTTCTTC
CDR3 protein: CASSFSLHASGLLYNEQFF

J gene: TRBJ2-5
clone size: NA
D gene: NA
V gene: TRBV2
CDR3 length: 14
CDR3 DNA: TGTGCCAGCAGTCCGGGACCGAACCAAGAGACCCAGTACTTC
CDR3 protein: CASSPGPNQETQYF

J gene: TRBJ1-4
clone size: NA
D gene: TRBD1
V gene: TRBV5-1
CDR3 length: 12
CDR3 DNA: TGCGCCTCGCAGGGGGCTAATGAAAAACTGTTTTTT
CDR3 protein: CASQGANEKLFF

J gene: TRBJ2-6
clone size: NA
D gene: NA
V gene: TRBV2
CDR3 length: 16
CDR3 DNA: TGTGCCAGCAGTGAGGGAGGGGGACCTGGGGCCAACGTCCTGACTTTC
CDR3 protein: CASSEGGGPGANVLTF

J gene: TRBJ2-5
clone size: NA
D gene: NA
V gene: TRBV18
CDR3 length: 14
CDR3 DNA: TGTGCCAGCTCACCACCTTCCGATTCGGAGACCCAGTACTTC
CDR3 protein: CASSPPSDSETQYF

J gene: TRBJ1-1
clone size: few
D gene: NA
V gene: TRBV14
CDR3 length: 13
CDR3 DNA: TGTGCCAGCAGCCAACTGGGGAACACTGAAGCTTTCTTT
CDR3 protein: CASSQLGNTEAFF

J gene: TRBJ2-2
clone size: NA
D gene: NA
V gene: TRBV30
CDR3 length: 14
CDR3 DNA: TGTGCCGTAAACAGGGAGTCGAACACCGGGGAGCTGTTTTTT
CDR3 protein: CAVNRESNTGELFF

J gene: TRBJ2-1
clone size: NA
D gene: TRBD2
V gene: TRBV11-2
CDR3 length: 17
CDR3 DNA: TGTGCCAGCAGCGCGATAAGGACTGGCGGGAGGGCCCATGAGCAGTTCTTC
CDR3 protein: CASSAIRTGGRAHEQFF

J gene: TRBJ1-2
clone size: NA
D gene: NA
V gene: TRBV6-1
CDR3 length: 12
CDR3 DNA: TGTGCCACCCAGGGCAGTCCCTATGGCTACACCTTC
CDR3 protein: CATQGSPYGYTF

J gene: TRBJ2-6
clone size: once
D gene: TRBD1
V gene: TRBV27
CDR3 length: 17
CDR3 DNA: TGTGCCAGCAGTTCCGGGACAGGGGGCCCTGGGGCCAACGTCCTGACTTTC
CDR3 protein: CASSSGTGGPGANVLTF

J gene: TRBJ2-7
clone size: once
D gene: NA
V gene: TRBV4-1
CDR3 length: 14
CDR3 DNA: TGCGCCAGCAGCCACTTATTGCGGGACCCCGAGCAGTACTTC
CDR3 protein: CASSHLLRDPEQYF

J gene: TRBJ1-4
clone size: NA
D gene: NA
V gene: TRBV11-2
CDR3 length: 15
CDR3 DNA: TGTGCCAGCAGCTTGACTCGAGCAACTAATGAAAAACTGTTTTTT
CDR3 protein: CASSLTRATNEKLFF

J gene: TRBJ1-2
clone size: NA
D gene: NA
V gene: TRBV28
CDR3 length: 14
CDR3 DNA: TGTGCCAGCAGTTCGCCGGGGGGCAACCATGGCTACACCTTC
CDR3 protein: CASSSPGGNHGYTF

J gene: TRBJ1-1
clone size: NA
D gene: NA
V gene: TRBV4-1
CDR3 length: 15
CDR3 DNA: TGCGCCAGCAGCCATCCCGGACTCGTTGGCGCTGAAGCTTTCTTT
CDR3 protein: CASSHPGLVGAEAFF

J gene: TRBJ2-2
clone size: NA
D gene: NA
V gene: TRBV5-1
CDR3 length: 16
CDR3 DNA: TGCGCCAGCCAGGTACCAGGGCAGGGCAGCACCGGGGAGCTGTTTTTT
CDR3 protein: CASQVPGQGSTGELFF

J gene: TRBJ1-1
clone size: NA
D gene: NA
V gene: TRBV11-1
CDR3 length: 16
CDR3 DNA: TGTGCCAGCAGCCCGCCCCTCCGGCGGTTGAACACTGAAGCTTTCTTT
CDR3 protein: CASSPPLRRLNTEAFF

J gene: TRBJ2-7
clone size: NA
D gene: NA
V gene: TRBV9
CDR3 length: 16
CDR3 DNA: TGTGCCAGCAGCGTAGGACCCCCGGGTCAAAACTACGAGCAGTACTTC
CDR3 protein: CASSVGPPGQNYEQYF

J gene: TRBJ2-5
clone size: NA
D gene: NA
V gene: TRBV5-6
CDR3 length: 13
CDR3 DNA: TGTGCCAGCAGCTTACAGGGGAGGGAGACCCAGTACTTC
CDR3 protein: CASSLQGRETQYF

J gene: TRBJ1-5
clone size: few
D gene: TRBD1
V gene: TRBV19
CDR3 length: 15
CDR3 DNA: TGTGCCAGTAGTTCCCGGGACAGGGGCAATCAGCCCCAGCATTTT
CDR3 protein: CASSSRDRGNQPQHF

J gene: TRBJ2-7
clone size: NA
D gene: TRBD1
V gene: TRBV10-3
CDR3 length: 16
CDR3 DNA: TGTGCCATCAGTGACGACAGGGCCCCACGCTCCTACGAGCAGTACTTC
CDR3 protein: CAISDDRAPRSYEQYF

J gene: TRBJ2-3
clone size: NA
D gene: NA
V gene: TRBV11-1
CDR3 length: 15
CDR3 DNA: TGTGCCAGCAGCTCACAGGGTGTTATCACAGATACGCAGTATTTT
CDR3 protein: CASSSQGVITDTQYF

J gene: TRBJ2-1
clone size: NA
D gene: NA
V gene: TRBV28
CDR3 length: 12
CDR3 DNA: TGTGCCAGCAGAACTCAGGTTGGAGAGCAGTTCTTC
CDR3 protein: CASRTQVGEQFF

J gene: TRBJ1-1
clone size: NA
D gene: NA
V gene: TRBV7-3
CDR3 length: 14
CDR3 DNA: TGTGCCAGCAGCCTGACAGGACCGAACACTGAAGCTTTCTTT
CDR3 protein: CASSLTGPNTEAFF

J gene: TRBJ2-1
clone size: NA
D gene: TRBD2
V gene: TRBV18
CDR3 length: 17
CDR3 DNA: TGTGCCAGCTCACCAAGCCCCCGGGCTAGCGGGAACAATGAGCAGTTCTTC
CDR3 protein: CASSPSPRASGNNEQFF

J gene: TRBJ1-1
clone size: NA
D gene: NA
V gene: TRBV7-3
CDR3 length: 14
CDR3 DNA: TGTGCCAGCAGCTCGACAGGACCCAACACTGAAGCTTTCTTT
CDR3 protein: CASSSTGPNTEAFF

J gene: TRBJ1-4
clone size: NA
D gene: NA
V gene: TRBV28
CDR3 length: 17
CDR3 DNA: TGTGCCAGCAGTGCCTTAACAGGACTGGGGCCTAATGAAAAACTGTTTTTT
CDR3 protein: CASSALTGLGPNEKLFF

J gene: TRBJ2-7
clone size: NA
D gene: NA
V gene: TRBV30
CDR3 length: 15
CDR3 DNA: TGTGCCTGGAGGTTCGGCAGTGGTATCCTAGACGAGCAGTACTTC
CDR3 protein: CAWRFGSGILDEQYF

J gene: TRBJ1-6
clone size: NA
D gene: TRBD1
V gene: TRBV25-1
CDR3 length: 15
CDR3 DNA: TGTGCCAGCACCTCGACAGGACAGGCGAATTCACCCCTCCACTTT
CDR3 protein: CASTSTGQANSPLHF

J gene: TRBJ1-1
clone size: NA
D gene: NA
V gene: TRBV9
CDR3 length: 17
CDR3 DNA: TGTGCCAGCAGCGCGGGCCCCGACGGTGGACGGAACACTGAAGCTTTCTTT
CDR3 protein: CASSAGPDGGRNTEAFF

J gene: TRBJ2-1
clone size: NA
D gene: NA
V gene: TRBV28
CDR3 length: 16
CDR3 DNA: TGTGCCAGCAGTTTTCGTCTAGCCCTTGTATACAATGAGCAGTTCTTC
CDR3 protein: CASSFRLALVYNEQFF

J gene: TRBJ2-6
clone size: NA
D gene: NA
V gene: TRBV6-6
CDR3 length: 16
CDR3 DNA: TGTGCCAGCGATTCGAGGGGGATCTCTGGGGCCAACGTCCTGACTTTC
CDR3 protein: CASDSRGISGANVLTF

J gene: TRBJ1-5
clone size: NA
D gene: TRBD1
V gene: TRBV6-4
CDR3 length: 17
CDR3 DNA: TGTGCCAGCAGTGACTCGAACTACAGGGGCGTAAATCAGCCCCAGCATTTT
CDR3 protein: CASSDSNYRGVNQPQHF

J gene: TRBJ1-1
clone size: few
D gene: TRBD1
V gene: TRBV4-2
CDR3 length: 15
CDR3 DNA: TGTGCCAGCAGCCAAGAGGACAGGCCGTACACTGAAGCTTTCTTT
CDR3 protein: CASSQEDRPYTEAFF

J gene: TRBJ1-3
clone size: few
D gene: NA
V gene: TRBV7-2
CDR3 length: 13
CDR3 DNA: TGTGCCAGCAGCGCGGACGGGGGAAACACCATATATTTT
CDR3 protein: CASSADGGNTIYF

J gene: TRBJ2-1
clone size: NA
D gene: NA
V gene: TRBV7-3
CDR3 length: 13
CDR3 DNA: TGTGCCAGCAGCCGAAATCAAGTCAATGAGCAGTTCTTC
CDR3 protein: CASSRNQVNEQFF

J gene: TRBJ1-1
clone size: NA
D gene: TRBD1
V gene: TRBV6-5
CDR3 length: 15
CDR3 DNA: TGTGCCAGCAGTGGCCGACAGGGGCCCCTACTTGAAGCTTTCTTT
CDR3 protein: CASSGRQGPLLEAFF

J gene: TRBJ1-5
clone size: NA
D gene: NA
V gene: TRBV2
CDR3 length: 13
CDR3 DNA: TGTGCCAGCAGTGGTTTGAAGAATCAGCCCCAGCATTTT
CDR3 protein: CASSGLKNQPQHF

J gene: TRBJ2-5
clone size: NA
D gene: TRBD2
V gene: TRBV5-8
CDR3 length: 16
CDR3 DNA: TGTGCCAGCAGCTTAGGACTAGCGGGAACCCAAGAGACCCAGTACTTC
CDR3 protein: CASSLGLAGTQETQYF

J gene: TRBJ2-7
clone size: NA
D gene: TRBD1
V gene: TRBV28
CDR3 length: 14
CDR3 DNA: TGTGCCAGCAATCGGACAGGGAGCTCCTACGAGCAGTACTTC
CDR3 protein: CASNRTGSSYEQYF

J gene: TRBJ2-3
clone size: NA
D gene: NA
V gene: TRBV7-9
CDR3 length: 14
CDR3 DNA: TGTGCCAGCAGCCCAACCTTGGGCACGGATACGCAGTATTTT
CDR3 protein: CASSPTLGTDTQYF

J gene: TRBJ1-1
clone size: NA
D gene: NA
V gene: TRBV19
CDR3 length: 14
CDR3 DNA: TGTGCCAGTAGTATAGGGCATCCAGACACTGAAGCTTTCTTT
CDR3 protein: CASSIGHPDTEAFF

J gene: TRBJ1-1
clone size: NA
D gene: NA
V gene: TRBV5-1
CDR3 length: 14
CDR3 DNA: TGCGCCAGCAGCTTAGGGAGTGTGAACACTGAAGCTTTCTTT
CDR3 protein: CASSLGSVNTEAFF

J gene: TRBJ2-7
clone size: NA
D gene: TRBD1
V gene: TRBV7-2
CDR3 length: 14
CDR3 DNA: TGTGCCAGCAGCGTCACAGGGGTCACCTACGAGCAGTACTTC
CDR3 protein: CASSVTGVTYEQYF

J gene: TRBJ2-2
clone size: NA
D gene: TRBD2
V gene: TRBV28
CDR3 length: 14
CDR3 DNA: TGTGCCAGCAGTACGTTGGTAGCGGGAGGGAAGGTGTTTTTT
CDR3 protein: CASSTLVAGGKVFF

J gene: TRBJ2-7
clone size: NA
D gene: TRBD2
V gene: TRBV28
CDR3 length: 16
CDR3 DNA: TGTGCCAGCAGTTTACGCGGGAGGCCTACCCCCTACGAGCAGTACTTC
CDR3 protein: CASSLRGRPTPYEQYF